A single sample is the source of the 28 T cell receptor beta chains below, sequenced in a study of CD8 T cells in ankylosing spondylitis. Via MiXCR, TCRdb re-called the 5' RACE reads, giving one row per CDR3 protein. The sample shows under 250,000 distinct CDR3 sequences, about 10% of them seen only once. The sample was blood, either unsorted or a sorted T cell fraction (not recorded which). The receptors were gathered from a male donor with ankylosing spondylitis or in good health (not recorded which).

The V and J genes are TRBV3-1 and TRBJ2-7; TRBD2 aligns across 9 bases. Trimming cost V 1 base and J 3 bases; bases outside gene matches: 1. This CDR3 is built from 14 residues. Germline V gene lookup returns CDR1 LGHDT and CDR2 YNNKEL (reference sequence). CDR3: CASSQGLAVYEQYF. The CDR3 DNA follows: TGTGCCAGCAGCCAAGGACTAGCGGTCTACGAGCAGTACTTC.

This clonotype was detected ten times or more. One end of the junction does not line up with germline, which may come from a read error. The rearrangement joins TRBV25-1 to TRBJ2-2; D uncertain. The CDR3 length is 13 residues. Germline V gene sequence: CDR1 MGHDK, CDR2 SYGVNS. Here the CDR3 DNA reads TGTGCCAGCAGCCACCCGGGCACCAGGGAGCTGTTTTTT. Translation: CASSHPGTRELFF.

This clonotype came up many times. This chain connects TRBV5-6 to TRBJ2-7; 10 bases agree with TRBD2. J lost 6 bases, V lost 5 bases, and 8 bases had no gene match. Germline CDR1 is SGHDT and CDR2 is YYEEEE. CDR3 length: 14 amino acids. The CDR3 spells CASRSSGRRLEQYF. Written as DNA, the CDR3 is TGTGCCAGCAGGTCTAGCGGGAGAAGGCTCGAGCAGTACTTC.

This clonotype was seen many times. The rearrangement uses TRBV5-1 and TRBJ1-3; D is uncertain. The V gene's germline CDR1 is SGHRS and CDR2 YFSETQ. V lost 7 bases, J lost 4 bases, and 15 bases lay in between. This CDR3 region has 14 residues. The CDR3 coding sequence is TGCGCCAGCGCGTGGACGGAGAACGGAAACACCATATATTTT. Its protein is CASAWTENGNTIYF.

The CDR3 region has the DNA TGTGCCAGCAGTGAGGGGATTGCGGGACAGGTCCAGCATTTT. It translates to CASSEGIAGQVQHF. This chain joins TRBV2 and TRBJ1-5, with TRBD1 matching 8 bases. CDR1 SNHLY and CDR2 FYNNEI come from the germline V gene. Losses at the gene ends were 3 bases for V and 12 bases for J; bases not matched to a gene: 10. The CDR3 runs to 14 residues.

This clonotype was observed a handful of times. The V call is TRBV6-1, the J call TRBJ1-2, with 7 nucleotides matching TRBD1. V gave up 6 bases and J gave up 4 bases; unmatched junction bases: 5. Germline values: CDR1 MNHNS, CDR2 SASEGT. The CDR3 covers 13 residues. CDR3 protein: CASRSDRTYGYTF. For the CDR3, the DNA is TGTGCCAGCAGGTCGGACAGGACCTATGGCTACACCTTC.

Ten or more counts support this clonotype. This chain connects TRBV5-1 to TRBJ2-3, with D possibly matching TRBD1 (6 bases). This CDR3 is built from 15 residues. V lost 0 bases and J 1 base, leaving 9 bases between the germline ends. In germline, CDR1 is SGHRS, CDR2 YFSETQ. The CDR3 DNA follows: TGCGCCAGCAGCTTGGAGGACAGTCGCACAGATACGCAGTATTTT. Protein: CASSLEDSRTDTQYF.

This clonotype has a count of ten or more. The chain carries TRBV20-1 and TRBJ1-1; no clear D. Trimming pared 0 bases from V and 4 bases from J, leaving 9 bases between. Germline-derived CDR1 and CDR2 are DFQATT and SNEGSKA (reference sequence). The CDR3 has 13 residues. CDR3 protein: CSARDLLATEAFF. CDR3 sequence (DNA): TGCAGTGCTAGAGATCTGCTGGCCACTGAAGCTTTCTTT.

The V call is TRBV20-1, the J call TRBJ2-3; D might be TRBD2 (5 bases). V was trimmed by 0 bases and J by 0 bases, leaving 19 bases between them. CDR3 size: 18 residues. The germline V gene encodes CDR1 DFQATT and CDR2 SNEGSKA (reference sequence). In nucleotides, the CDR3 is TGCAGTGCTAGAGATCTGGAGTCAGCGGATACTAGCACAGATACGCAGTATTTT. Protein: CSARDLESADTSTDTQYF.

V is TRBV15 and J is TRBJ2-2; a possible D gene is TRBD1 (5 bases). CDR1 and CDR2 from the germline V gene are LNHNV and YYDKDF (reference sequence). Trimming removed 0 bases from V and 2 bases from J, with 7 bases in between. The CDR3 length is 15 residues. CDR3 DNA: TGTGCCACCAGCAGAGATGGACATAACACCGGGGAGCTGTTTTTT. It translates to CATSRDGHNTGELFF.

CDR3 region: CASSQQYTQYF. CDR3 bases: TGCGCCAGCAGCCAGCAGTATACGCAGTATTTT. The V call is TRBV4-1, the J call TRBJ2-3; D is unclear. V lost 3 bases and J 7 bases, leaving 5 bases between the germline ends. This CDR3 has 11 residues. Per germline, CDR1 MGHRA and CDR2 YSYEKL.

This clonotype was found many times. The CDR3 reads CSAPLTQGEAFF. CDR3 DNA sequence: TGCAGTGCCCCCCTAACGCAGGGGGAAGCTTTCTTT. The chain is built from TRBV20-1 and TRBJ1-1; TRBD1 is a possible D gene (6 bases). V dropped 6 bases and J dropped 8 bases, with 16 bases sitting between them. Germline V lookup: CDR1 DFQATT, CDR2 SNEGSKA (reference sequence). The CDR3 loop spans 12 amino acids.

This clonotype was counted ten times or more. V gene TRBV24-1 combines with J gene TRBJ2-3; 9 nucleotides agree with TRBD1. The ends lost 4 bases at V and 3 bases at J; junction bases unmatched: 7. Looked up from germline, CDR1 is KGHDR and CDR2 is SFDVKD. This CDR3 comprises 16 residues. DNA of the CDR3: TGTGCCACCAGTGAAGGTGGACAGGGGAGGACAGATACGCAGTATTTT. Translated: CATSEGGQGRTDTQYF.

This clonotype has a handful of counts. CDR3 sequence reads: CASSEGQGQGGGSYNEQFF. In nucleotides, the CDR3 is TGCGCCAGCAGTGAGGGTCAGGGACAGGGAGGGGGCTCCTACAATGAGCAGTTCTTC. The chain combines TRBV10-1 with TRBJ2-1, with TRBD1 matching over 9 bases. V was pared by 2 bases and J by 0 bases, with 11 bases of the junction left unmatched. The CDR3 is 19 residues long. Germline CDR1 is WNHNN and CDR2 is SYGVQD (reference sequence).

This clonotype was observed many times. The rearrangement uses TRBV11-2 and TRBJ1-4; 10 bases line up with TRBD1. The CDR3 has 19 residues. With 1 base clipped from V and 5 bases from J, the junction kept 13 bases outside the gene matches. Germline V lookup: CDR1 SGHAT, CDR2 FQNNGV. The CDR3 protein is CASSLVLSGTGASNEKLFF. The CDR3 DNA reads TGTGCCAGCAGCTTAGTCCTATCCGGGACAGGGGCTTCAAATGAAAAACTGTTTTTT.

Ten or more counts support this clonotype. The chain links TRBV20-1 to TRBJ2-7; D may correspond to TRBD1 or TRBD2 (6 bases each). Germline assignment: CDR1 DFQATT and CDR2 SNEGSKA (reference sequence). Between the trimmed V and J ends, which lost 0 bases and 1 base, there was a span of 13 bases. The length of the CDR3 is 15 residues. The CDR3 here is CSARDQGGLSYEQYF. Written as DNA, the CDR3 is TGCAGTGCTAGAGATCAAGGGGGACTGTCCTACGAGCAGTACTTC.

This clonotype turned up a few times. In nucleotides, the CDR3 is TGTGCCAGCAGCTTGGGCATTGCCGGGGAGCTGTTTTTT. Its translation: CASSLGIAGELFF. This chain links TRBV7-8 with TRBJ2-2; D uncertain. The CDR3 length is 13 residues. Trimming shortened V by 3 bases and J by 6 bases, and 8 bases separated the two germline ends. Germline lookup yields CDR1 SGHVS and CDR2 FQNEAQ.

The sample holds a few counts of this clonotype. The chain joins TRBV4-2 to TRBJ2-6; TRBD1 aligns across 7 bases. The CDR3 covers 18 residues. J lost 0 bases, V lost 2 bases, and 7 bases had no gene match. Germline V CDR1 and CDR2: LGHNA, YNFKEQ. Written as DNA, the CDR3 is TGTGCCAGCAGCCAATTAGACAGGGTCTTCTCTGGGGCCAACGTCCTGACTTTC. Translation gives CASSQLDRVFSGANVLTF.

There are a few counts of this clonotype. CDR3 nucleotide sequence: TGTGCCAGCAGCGTAGATCATGGCTACACCTTC. Translating it yields CASSVDHGYTF. This chain links TRBV9 with TRBJ1-2; no definite D call. Germline V gene data show CDR1 as SGDLS and CDR2 as YYNGEE. V was trimmed by 0 bases and J by 6 bases, leaving 3 bases between them. The CDR3 runs to 11 residues.

This clonotype was picked up many times. The CDR3 region is CSARDMAYNEQFF. Here the CDR3 DNA reads TGCAGTGCTAGAGATATGGCCTACAATGAGCAGTTCTTC. The rearrangement uses TRBV20-1 and TRBJ2-1; D ambiguous. CDR1 is DFQATT, CDR2 SNEGSKA, per germline (reference sequence). This CDR3 contains 13 residues. V gave up 0 bases and J gave up 2 bases, with 5 bases separating them.

The chain recombines TRBV7-6 with TRBJ2-1; 10 positions agree with TRBD1. V lost 1 base and J lost 4; bases outside the gene matches: 4. The germline gives CDR1 SGHVS, CDR2 FNYEAQ. This CDR3 has 16 amino acids. The CDR3 DNA is TGTGCCAGCAGCTTAGTCGACAGGGGGCCTTACAATGAGCAGTTCTTC. Protein sequence: CASSLVDRGPYNEQFF.

This clonotype was seen many times. The chain joins TRBV12-3 or TRBV12-4 to TRBJ2-1, with a weak D call TRBD1 (6 bases). V was pared by 3 bases and J by 3 bases, with 12 bases between. This CDR3 region has 15 residues. The CDR3 nucleotides are TGTGCCAGCAGTTTTGAGGGGGTCAGCTACAATGAGCAGTTCTTC. This translates into CASSFEGVSYNEQFF.

There are many counts of this clonotype. This chain links TRBV6-1 with TRBJ2-7, with 10 bases fitting TRBD2. Trimming at V came to 0 bases and at J to 6 bases, leaving 2 bases not matched to a gene. The CDR3 covers 14 residues. CDR1 is MNHNS and CDR2 is SASEGT in the germline V gene. CDR3 DNA: TGTGCCAGCAGTGAAGCGGGACTAGCGCGCGAGCAGTACTTC. Translating gives CASSEAGLAREQYF.

There are many counts of this clonotype. V and J are TRBV20-1 and TRBJ1-4, with 7 bases identical to TRBD1. Germline V CDR1 and CDR2: DFQATT, SNEGSKA (reference sequence). J gave up 3 bases and V 5 bases, and 3 bases lay outside the gene matches. The CDR3 runs 13 residues. The CDR3 reads CSAPGTANEKLFF. The DNA of the CDR3 is TGCAGTGCTCCCGGGACAGCTAATGAAAAACTGTTTTTT.

The rearrangement links TRBV10-1 to TRBJ2-2; no firm D call. CDR1 and CDR2 from the germline V gene are WNHNN and SYGVQD (reference sequence). This CDR3 has 13 residues. The V end was cut by 8 bases, the J end by 1 base, with 8 bases between. The CDR3 DNA reads TGCGCCAGCGGGCTGCTGAACACCGGGGAGCTGTTTTTT. Translated, it gives CASGLLNTGELFF.

The J gene is TRBJ1-1, the V gene TRBV7-2; D is possibly TRBD1 (6 bases). V was cut by 1 base and J by 6 bases, with 12 bases left in between. From germline, CDR1 is SGHTA and CDR2 FQGNSA. This CDR3 contains 14 residues. CDR3 bases: TGTGCCAGCAGCTTAGGGGGGGCGCTCTCTGAAGCTTTCTTT. Residues: CASSLGGALSEAFF.

This clonotype appeared many times. This chain joins TRBV5-1 and TRBJ2-2; D is perhaps TRBD1 or TRBD2 (5 bases each). Trimming left V 4 bases short and J 10 bases short, with 17 bases between. The CDR3 runs to 14 residues. Germline values: CDR1 SGHRS, CDR2 YFSETQ. The CDR3 nucleotides read TGCGCCAGCAGCCCCGGGACCCTTACCTCGGAGCTGTTTTTT. This codes for CASSPGTLTSELFF.

Many counts were recorded for this clonotype. The chain uses TRBV10-3 and TRBJ2-1; D remains ambiguous. The CDR3 is 12 amino acids. The V gene lost 0 bases and the J gene lost 6 bases, with 3 bases spanning the gap. CDR1 ENHRY and CDR2 SYGVKD come from the germline V gene. Here the CDR3 reads CAISESFNEQFF. Here the CDR3 DNA reads TGTGCCATCAGTGAGTCATTCAATGAGCAGTTCTTC.